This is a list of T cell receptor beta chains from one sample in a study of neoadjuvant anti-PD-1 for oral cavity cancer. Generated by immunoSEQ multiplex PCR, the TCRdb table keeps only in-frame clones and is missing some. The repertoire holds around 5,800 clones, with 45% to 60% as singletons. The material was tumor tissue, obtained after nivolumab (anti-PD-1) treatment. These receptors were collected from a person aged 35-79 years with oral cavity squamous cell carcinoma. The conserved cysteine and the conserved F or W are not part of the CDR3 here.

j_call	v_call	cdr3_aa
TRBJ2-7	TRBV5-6	ASNRLAGETYEQY
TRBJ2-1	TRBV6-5	ASSPSGGSYNEQF
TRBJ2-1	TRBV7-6	ASSPLLAGGDNEQF
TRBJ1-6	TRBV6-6	ASRGGVNNSPLH
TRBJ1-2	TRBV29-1	SADMAGYT
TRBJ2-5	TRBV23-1	ASSQYLDRGHPQETQY
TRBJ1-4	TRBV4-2	ASSQEGWGQSFEKLF
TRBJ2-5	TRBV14	ASSQGLTISQETQY
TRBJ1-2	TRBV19	ASSITGGDYGYT
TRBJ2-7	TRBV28	ASSFPAGASYEQY
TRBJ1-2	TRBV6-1	ASSEGGERGYT
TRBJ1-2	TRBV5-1	ASSLGGVGAGDFENYGYT
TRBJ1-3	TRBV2	ASSVISRQAGNTIY
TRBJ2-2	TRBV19	ASTAQGTSGTGELF
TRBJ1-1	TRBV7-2	ASSLEAGPNTEAF
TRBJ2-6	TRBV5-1	ASSLEGGGANVLT
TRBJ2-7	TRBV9	ASSVAGGLAGLYEQY
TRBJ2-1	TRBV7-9	ASSYRGTANEQF
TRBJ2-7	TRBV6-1	ASSDRDIYEQY
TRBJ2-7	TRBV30	AWSEIGAEQY
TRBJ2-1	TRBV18	ASSPTLGEQF
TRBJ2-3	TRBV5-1	ASVAGGARTDTQY
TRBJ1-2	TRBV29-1	SVQDDRRGAYGYT
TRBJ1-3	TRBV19	ASSIGRASGNTIY
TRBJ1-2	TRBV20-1	SAQRLDGYT
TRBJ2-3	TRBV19	ASSIAGLGLRPLTDTQY
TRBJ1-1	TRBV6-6	ASSRTRGRWTEAF
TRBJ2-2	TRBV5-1	ASSPRQGAAAGANTGELF
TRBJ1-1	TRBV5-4	ASSLARLTLNTEAF
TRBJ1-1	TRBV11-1	ASSLAGDHTEAF
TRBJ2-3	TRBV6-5	ASSYGGYEGDTQY
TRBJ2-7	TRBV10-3	AISASGNEQY
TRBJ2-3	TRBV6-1	ASSEGRFTDTQY
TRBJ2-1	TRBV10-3	AISDQPKYNEQF
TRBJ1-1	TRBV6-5	ASTPRGRTEAF
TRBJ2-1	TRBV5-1	ASSSQPTSGGGDEQF
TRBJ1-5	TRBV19	ASSMRERAQH
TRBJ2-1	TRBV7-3	ASSTTRDNEQF
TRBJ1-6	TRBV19	ASRTGTGDSPLH
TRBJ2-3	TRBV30	AWSVRRADTQY
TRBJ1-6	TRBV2	ASSVGTGDSPPLH
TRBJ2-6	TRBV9	ASSVSPSSGLT
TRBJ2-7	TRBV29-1	SVQDRAGTYEQY
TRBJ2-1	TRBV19	ASRTRNEQF
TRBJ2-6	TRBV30	AWGSGANVLT
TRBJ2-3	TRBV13	ASSAARGLSTDTQY
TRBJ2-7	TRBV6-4	ASRPGQGFFGQY
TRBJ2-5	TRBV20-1	SAQPQETQY
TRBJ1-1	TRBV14	ASSHATGQGRTEAF
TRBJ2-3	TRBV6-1	ASRERTGYGTDTQY
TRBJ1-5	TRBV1	TSSHKEQGGNQPQH
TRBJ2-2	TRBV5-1	ASSFAPANTGELF
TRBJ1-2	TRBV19	ASSIGQFYGYT
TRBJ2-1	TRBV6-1	ASSAHGDYNEQF
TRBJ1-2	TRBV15	ATTPSRANYGYT
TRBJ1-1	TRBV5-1	ASSSPDRGPGTEAF
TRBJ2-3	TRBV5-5	ASSPRADTQY
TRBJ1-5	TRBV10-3	AISSLPDQPQH
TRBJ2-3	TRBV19	ASSVGLADTQY